This paragraph reports one T cell receptor beta chain. The antigen is not known. CDR3 length: 18 amino acids. The germline V gene has CDR1 SGHVS and CDR2 FNYEAQ. With 60 Vbeta and 13 Jbeta primers, the PCR was carried out. In the authors' workflow: An analysis performed later counted roughly 80 million unique TCR beta chains (roughly 10 million of them shared). Repertoires were generated with immunoSEQ multiplex PCR, while TCRdb's copy carries only in-frame clones and drops some. V and J calls and clone size follow that table, whereas D and trimming were derived from the DNA. The sample records some 150,000 clones, over 75% being singletons. The donors (healthy individuals) were bone marrow donors. The data belong to a study of cytomegalovirus exposure and HLA in healthy donors. At the level of the study: Genotyping of 300 to 450 donors showed that roughly 80% belonged to the Caucasian-associated ancestry cluster.

Overall study results and limits: Upon later analysis, TCR association rates were observed to vary by HLA locus, being highest for DRB1 and lowest for HLA-C.

This receptor was taken from a woman in her thirties in good health and CMV-seronegative. The chain combines TRBV7-6 with TRBJ2-5, with TRBD2 identical over 12 bases. The J call could be wrong; TRBJ2-7 is a better fit for the DNA end. Sequenced material: PBMCs. The CDR3 DNA reads TGTGCCAGCAGCTTAGCGTCGACTAGCGGGAGCTCGTACTACGAGCAGTACTTC. Protein product: CASSLASTSGSSYYEQYF.